A selection of T cell receptor beta chains follows, all from one sample in a study of blood T cell repertoires in COVID-19. Here immunoSEQ multiplex PCR was the method, and the copy in TCRdb shows in-frame clones only, minus some. The profile shows about 120,000 clones, 85% of them singletons. Specimen: peripheral blood. These receptor sequences come from a man at least 80 years old with acute or convalescent COVID-19. Both conserved end residues are part of each CDR3. A D gene is named only where the DNA matches it firmly. Only some rows state a clone size, as once, few, many or a class for expanded clones.

J,V,size,D,CDR3,DNA
TRBJ2-3,TRBV27,few,TRBD2,CASSSGTSGREGSQYF,TGTGCCAGCAGTTCCGGGACTAGCGGGAGGGAGGGATCCCAGTATTTT
TRBJ1-5,TRBV19,-,TRBD1,CASRHTGASGQPQHF,TGTGCCAGTAGACATACAGGGGCCTCCGGACAGCCCCAGCATTTT
TRBJ1-6,TRBV28,-,TRBD1,CASSLGTDFSSYNSPLHF,TGTGCCAGCAGTTTAGGGACAGATTTTAGCTCCTATAATTCACCCCTCCACTTT
TRBJ2-1,TRBV24-1,-,TRBD2,CDISQGLADDEQFF,TGTGACATCAGTCAGGGACTAGCAGACGATGAGCAGTTCTTC
TRBJ1-2,TRBV5-6,-,-,CASSLVLDRGTKNGYTF,TGTGCCAGCAGCTTGGTCTTGGACCGGGGTACGAAAAATGGCTACACCTTC
TRBJ2-2,TRBV19,few,-,CASSSGLGVTGELFF,TGTGCCAGTAGTTCGGGTTTAGGGGTTACCGGGGAGCTGTTTTTT
TRBJ1-1,TRBV27,-,TRBD1,CASSLLTGGTEAFF,TGTGCCAGCAGTTTATTGACAGGGGGCACTGAAGCTTTCTTT
TRBJ2-1,TRBV20-1,-,-,CSASKLAVYNEQFF,TGCAGTGCTAGTAAACTAGCAGTCTACAATGAGCAGTTCTTC
TRBJ2-3,TRBV29-1,-,TRBD2,CSVEQGLAGGTDTQYF,TGCAGCGTTGAACAGGGACTAGCGGGGGGAACAGATACGCAGTATTTT
TRBJ1-6,TRBV11-2,-,-,CASSAGRGRGPLHF,TGTGCCAGCAGCGCGGGACGGGGCCGGGGACCCCTCCACTTT
TRBJ2-5,TRBV10-1,-,-,CASTSSQETQYF,TGCGCCAGCACGAGTTCTCAAGAGACCCAGTACTTC
TRBJ2-2,TRBV5-1,-,-,CASSLSGGTGELFF,TGCGCCAGCAGCTTGTCTGGAGGGACCGGGGAGCTGTTTTTT
TRBJ1-6,TRBV2,-,-,CASSELSGKSPLHF,TGTGCCAGCAGTGAACTATCAGGGAAATCACCCCTCCACTTT
TRBJ2-1,TRBV6-2/TRBV6-3,many,-,CASNPSGYSYNEQFF,TGTGCCAGCAACCCCAGCGGGTACTCCTACAATGAGCAGTTCTTC
TRBJ1-3,TRBV6-2/TRBV6-3,-,-,CASSSPNTSGNTIYF,TGTGCCAGCAGCTCCCCGAATACATCTGGAAACACCATATATTTT
TRBJ1-5,TRBV11-2,-,-,CASSSGVSQPQHF,TGTGCCAGCAGCTCCGGAGTCTCTCAGCCCCAGCATTTT
TRBJ2-5,TRBV6-2/TRBV6-3,-,-,CASSYSRRERPQETQYF,TGTGCCAGCAGTTACTCGAGGAGGGAGCGGCCCCAAGAGACCCAGTACTTC
TRBJ2-7,TRBV10-2,-,TRBD1,CASSDISGTGTYEQYF,TGCGCCAGCAGTGATATATCCGGGACAGGGACCTACGAGCAGTACTTC
TRBJ2-1,TRBV18,-,TRBD2,CASSPGVAGNEQFF,TGTGCCAGCTCACCAGGGGTAGCGGGCAATGAGCAGTTCTTC
TRBJ2-5,TRBV7-3,-,TRBD2,CASSLTPGLAGLETQYF,TGTGCCAGCAGCTTAACCCCTGGTCTAGCGGGATTGGAGACCCAGTACTTC
TRBJ2-2,TRBV27,once,-,CASSLNTNTGELFF,TGTGCCAGCAGTCTTAACACGAACACCGGGGAGCTGTTTTTT
TRBJ2-5,TRBV9,-,TRBD1,CASSVEGTGGSETQYF,TGTGCCAGCAGCGTAGAGGGGACAGGGGGTAGTGAGACCCAGTACTTC
TRBJ1-2,TRBV18,-,-,CASSPGQTLTNYGYTF,TGTGCCAGCTCACCGGGGCAGACACTCACTAACTATGGCTACACCTTC
TRBJ2-1,TRBV7-3,-,-,CASSPYVSGATYNEQFF,TGTGCCAGCAGCCCCTATGTTAGTGGGGCCACCTACAATGAGCAGTTCTTC
TRBJ2-1,TRBV2,-,TRBD2,CASSGISGDMGEQFF,TGTGCCAGCAGTGGGATTAGCGGGGATATGGGTGAGCAGTTCTTC
TRBJ2-7,TRBV6-6,-,-,CASSAGDGNYEQYF,TGTGCCAGCAGTGCAGGGGACGGGAACTACGAGCAGTACTTC
TRBJ2-1,TRBV13,-,TRBD2,CASSLRLAANEQFF,TGTGCCAGCAGCTTAAGACTAGCAGCGAATGAGCAGTTCTTC
TRBJ2-7,TRBV27,-,-,CASSLSRTAREQYF,TGTGCCAGCAGTTTAAGCCGGACAGCCAGAGAGCAGTACTTC
TRBJ1-2,TRBV7-2,-,-,CASSLATGNLYGYTF,TGTGCCAGCAGCTTAGCGACAGGAAACCTCTATGGCTACACCTTC